This T cell receptor (beta chain) emerged from a study of cytomegalovirus exposure and HLA in healthy donors (dated by TCRdb to about 2017). About the study as a whole: An earlier analysis of more than 550 of the donors reported approximately 300 Gb of sequence data and around 120 million unique TCR beta sequences obtained from about 170 million T cells. To predict cytomegalovirus infection status, the study combined high-throughput TCR immunosequencing, statistical association of individual TCRs with disease status, and machine learning. The study was designed to test whether signatures of past pathogen exposure could be identified by cataloging public T cell receptors. Using immunosequencing, the study profiled T cell repertoires from 500 to 800 subjects and related those repertoires to cytomegalovirus serostatus. To decide whether each TCR beta V gene segment behaved as functional or pseudogenic, an earlier analysis of some 600 of the donors relied on high-throughput TCR beta sequencing. A separate validation cohort of roughly 130 different subjects was used in addition to the approximately 700-subject first cohort. Class I and class II HLA loci were covered by the typing at four-digit resolution. The number of donors typed differed by locus, with roughly 629-640 for A, B, C, DRB1 and DQB1, over 500 for DQA1, 606 for DPA1, and some 450 for DPB1. Rather than using new phenotypic data, the later analysis identified candidate immune exposures from TCR beta sequences and from how often those sequences occurred across donors. Among approximately 370 genotyped donors of the cohort, an average of roughly 230,000 unique TCR beta nucleotide sequences was sequenced per donor, of which about 19% were non-productive. Every repertoire in the discovery cohort had been generated on one and the same sequencing platform. Approximately 300 gigabases of sequencing data and 70 million to 95 million unique TCR sequences made up an early release that covered roughly 670 HLA-typed donors. Alongside the repertoire data, information on donor age, sex, ethnicity and CMV serostatus was compiled. Roughly five DR-DQ haplotypes were handled as single units for association and clustering, since linkage in the cohort was strong. Of the roughly 400 genotyped donors, 75% to 85% were placed in the genetic ancestry cluster associated with self-reported Caucasian donors. In a later analysis, previously published TCR beta repertoires from fewer than 750 donors were re-analyzed and high-resolution HLA genotyping was added so that TCR occurrence patterns could be studied. A later genetic analysis took genome-wide SNP genotypes for 398 of the 666 donors and used that subset as a discovery cohort. The study at large found these results: Assigning TCR associations to individual alleles was difficult when HLA alleles, especially DR and DQ, strongly co-occurred. Most TCR sequences were seen in very few donors, while some public TCRs were found in many individuals. According to a later genetic analysis, donors in an Asian-associated ancestry cluster had fewer N-insertions in productive TCRs than the roughly 670-donor mean. In a later analysis, 16,951 TCR beta sequences were associated with specific HLA alleles at a false discovery rate of 0.05. The sequencing pipeline was judged likely to have produced a cluster of highly shared sequence variants as a technical artifact. The cohort was sequenced for TCR beta chains only, and without alpha or paired-chain data the features that could be detected were limited. According to a later analysis, TCR association rates differed among HLA loci, with DRB1 alleles showing the most associated TCRs and HLA-C alleles showing the fewest. A further reported finding was that TCR beta sequences accurately predicted the HLA-A and HLA-B alleles for most subjects in the first cohort. According to a later analysis, most CMV-associated TCR beta chains appeared to be HLA-restricted, and the HLA associations seemed to be driven largely by CMV exposure. Because HLA typing was missing for some donors at each locus, association tests included only the typed subset. Linkage disequilibrium might explain the correlated functional status among segregating V segments, but an unknown experimental factor could not be ruled out. In a later analysis, several top co-occurrence clusters were reported to appear linked to parvovirus B19, influenza, CMV and Epstein-Barr virus. An association between a missense DCLRE1C variant and V-gene and J-gene trimming of TCR beta chains was found in a later genetic analysis and replicated in an independent cohort. In the study, 150 to 200 TCR beta chains were listed as associated with cytomegalovirus. For the cohort, immune exposure information was limited to CMV serostatus. The classifier was reported to diagnose cytomegalovirus status with high specificity and sensitivity in both the original and validation cohorts. Over 15 rarely observed V segments, including chromosome 9 orphons, were excluded from the earlier analysis of approximately 500 of the donors because counts were too low. Sequencing depth was assumed to be roughly uniform across donors in the presence/absence analyses, though that assumption may not hold. In an earlier analysis of more than 450 of the donors, most TCR beta V segments were observed in productive rearrangements about 87% or about 30% of the time, broadly matching IMGT annotations. In a later analysis, HLA-associated TCR beta chains were found to be more clonally expanded and to have lower generation probabilities than equally common non-associated chains. It was suggested by the authors that the approach could potentially be generalized to other disease states and immunological phenotypes. A few of the identified cytomegalovirus-associated TCR beta chains were confirmed in vitro to be specific for cytomegalovirus antigens.

The cohort was made up of approximately 700 healthy bone marrow donors. At the time of sampling, all cohort members were nominally healthy, though unrecorded immune exposures were likely present. The donor tested CMV seropositive, placing the donor among the 290 or so seropositive members of the cohort. Each donor provided a peripheral blood sample, and peripheral blood mononuclear cells were used for TCR beta sequencing. The Qiagen DNeasy Blood Extraction Kit was used to extract genomic DNA from the blood cell samples. The library was prepared using the immunoSEQ multiplex PCR assay. The multiplex PCR relied on a mix of 60 forward primers for TCR Vbeta segments and 13 reverse primers for TCR Jbeta segments. The CDR3 region of rearranged TCR beta genes was amplified from genomic DNA by a multiplex PCR assay. On the Illumina HiSeq System, the amplified TCR beta libraries were sequenced as 87-base-pair reads. As for how the authors treated the data: A later analysis tallied 70 million to 100 million unique TCR beta chains across the approximately 670 repertoires, and about 10 million of those chains were shared by two or more donors. A nearest-neighbor algorithm error-corrected the raw reads and collapsed the reads into unique sequences, merging closely related sequences to remove PCR and sequencing errors. Alignment of CDR3 sequences to IMGT reference sequences was used to assign V, D and J gene segments. For a sequence to be retained, a match of at least six nucleotides was required to both a V gene segment and a J gene segment. A rearrangement was called productive if the CDR3 had no stop codons and remained in frame with V and J, and every other rearrangement was called non-productive. Following IMGT convention, CDR3 was defined as the stretch from the second conserved V-encoded cysteine up to the conserved J-encoded phenylalanine. The earlier analysis of a few hundred of the donors excluded any sequence lacking an unambiguous match to a single V gene segment. In an earlier analysis of 450 to 700 of the donors, V segments were called functional above 56.7% productive rearrangements and were called segregating when the between-donor standard deviation exceeded 5%. A statistical classification framework was developed to diagnose cytomegalovirus status using the catalog of TCR beta chain sequences. A later analysis assigned V and J genes by comparing TCR nucleotide sequences with IMGT/GENE-DB human TR gene sequences. A later analysis assigned CDR3 sequences and most-parsimonious VDJ recombination scenarios with the TCRdist pipeline. A later analysis defined each TCR beta chain by its CDR3 amino acid sequence plus V-gene family, and excluded reads lacking a unique V-gene family. In a later analysis, nearly 600 highly shared, low-generation-probability nucleotide sequences were removed to address suspected cross-contamination and a sequencing artifact. A later analysis calculated a clonal expansion index for each public chain from normalized within-repertoire ranks of inferred template counts. In a later analysis, generation probabilities were computed using a VDJ recombination model fitted to out-of-frame rearrangements, and the results were checked against IGoR. Hypergeometric tests were used in a later analysis to score TCR-TCR, TCR-HLA and TCR-CMV co-occurrence, with a repertoire-size bias correction applied to the TCR pairs. In a later analysis, false discovery rates were estimated by permuting HLA or CMV assignments 20 times. In a later analysis, co-occurring TCRs were grouped using DBSCAN, with TCRdist sequence similarity added in when clustering inside HLA-allele-positive subsets. Co-occurrence clustering excluded repertoires with fewer than 30,000 or more than 120,000 public chains, plus five with anomalous nucleotide sharing. Not all clones reach the TCRdb copy of this immuneACCESS table, which keeps in-frame sequences only. Checked studies attribute under half of the gap to unresolved V genes and leave the rest unexplained. The D gene and trimming were derived from the DNA, and the V and J assignments and clone size from that table. The sample contains approximately 160,000 clones, roughly 65% of them found a single time. Jointly, the top ten make up 3.5% to 5% of the sample.

There are a few counts of this clone. Its target antigen remains unknown. Per-base qualities were not stored, and no clone one base away is much larger. Sequenced input: PBMCs. The clonotype was recovered from a woman aged 18-29 years in good health and CMV-seropositive.

The CDR3 amino acid sequence is: CASSLRSGSGGPGNEQFF. At the DNA level, the sequence is TGTGCCAGCAGCCTCAGATCGGGTAGCGGGGGGCCGGGTAATGAGCAGTTCTTC. The chain couples TRBV11-3 to TRBJ2-1, with 10 central nucleotides matching TRBD2. From the cysteine through the phenylalanine, the CDR3 covers 18 amino acids. Only the CDR3 region is kept as DNA, spanning 54 bases read in frame from base 1. Germline trimming amounts to 5 bases on V and 7 bases on J, with 17 as the count of junction bases outside the gene matches. Via the germline V gene, CDR1 is SGHNT and CDR2 YENEEA.